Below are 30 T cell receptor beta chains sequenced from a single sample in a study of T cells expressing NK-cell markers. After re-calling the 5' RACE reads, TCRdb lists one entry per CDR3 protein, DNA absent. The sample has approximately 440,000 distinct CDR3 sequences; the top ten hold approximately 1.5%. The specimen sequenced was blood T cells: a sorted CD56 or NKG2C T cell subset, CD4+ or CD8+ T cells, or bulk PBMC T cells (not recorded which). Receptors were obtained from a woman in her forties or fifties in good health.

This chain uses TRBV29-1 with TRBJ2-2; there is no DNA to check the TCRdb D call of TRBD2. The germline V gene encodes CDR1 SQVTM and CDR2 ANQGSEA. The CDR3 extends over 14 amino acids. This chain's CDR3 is CSIRTSGRGGELFF.

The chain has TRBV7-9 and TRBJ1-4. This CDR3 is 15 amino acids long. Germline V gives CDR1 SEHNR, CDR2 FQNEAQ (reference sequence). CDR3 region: CASSLRRQEVEKLFF.

The CDR3 sequence: CSVGDFNTGELFF. The chain is built from TRBV29-1 and TRBJ2-2. In germline, CDR1 is SQVTM, CDR2 ANQGSEA. CDR3 size: 13 residues.

This CDR3 is CASSQQGPSGNTIYF. The gene calls are TRBV3-1 and TRBJ1-3; TCRdb indicates TRBD1, and absent DNA this call remains unverified. CDR1 LGHDT and CDR2 YNNKEL come from the germline V gene (reference sequence). This CDR3 comprises 15 residues.

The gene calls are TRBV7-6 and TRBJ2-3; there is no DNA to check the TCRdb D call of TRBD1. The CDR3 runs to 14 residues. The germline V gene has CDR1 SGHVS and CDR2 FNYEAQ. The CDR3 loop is CASSDTGAWDTQYF.

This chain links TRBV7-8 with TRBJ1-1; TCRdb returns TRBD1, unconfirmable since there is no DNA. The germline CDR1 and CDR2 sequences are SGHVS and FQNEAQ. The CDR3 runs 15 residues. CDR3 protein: CASSLSGGGGTEAFF.

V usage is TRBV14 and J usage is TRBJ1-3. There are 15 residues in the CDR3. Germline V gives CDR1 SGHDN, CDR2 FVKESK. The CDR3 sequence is CASSQENTAGNTIYF.

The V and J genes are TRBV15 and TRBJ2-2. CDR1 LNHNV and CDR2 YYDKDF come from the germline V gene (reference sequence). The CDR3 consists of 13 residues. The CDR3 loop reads CATSGVNTGELFF. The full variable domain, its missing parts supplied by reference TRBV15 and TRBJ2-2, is DAMVIQNPRYQVTQFGKPVTLSCSQTLNHNVMYWYQQKSSQAPKLLFHYYDKDFNNEADTPDNFQSRRPNTSFCFLDIRSPGLGDTAMYLCATSGVNTGELFFGEGSRLTVL.

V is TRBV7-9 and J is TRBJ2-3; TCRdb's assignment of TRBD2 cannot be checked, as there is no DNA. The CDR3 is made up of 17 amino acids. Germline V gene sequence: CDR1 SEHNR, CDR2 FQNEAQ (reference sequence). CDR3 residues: CASSLRSGTGLTDTQYF.

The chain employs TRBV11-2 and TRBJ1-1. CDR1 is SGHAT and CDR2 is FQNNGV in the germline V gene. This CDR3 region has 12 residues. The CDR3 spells CASSLISPEAFF.

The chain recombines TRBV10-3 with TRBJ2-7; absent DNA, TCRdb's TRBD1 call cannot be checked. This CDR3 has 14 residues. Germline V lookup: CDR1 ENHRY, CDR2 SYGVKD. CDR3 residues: CAINPGQGPYEQYF.

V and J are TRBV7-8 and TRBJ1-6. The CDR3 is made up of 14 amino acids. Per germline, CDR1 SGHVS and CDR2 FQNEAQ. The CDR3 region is CASSSKAENSPLHF.

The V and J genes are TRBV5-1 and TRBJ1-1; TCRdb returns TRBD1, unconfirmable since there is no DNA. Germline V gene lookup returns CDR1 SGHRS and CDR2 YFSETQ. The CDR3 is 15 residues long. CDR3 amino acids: CASSLVGGAETEAFF. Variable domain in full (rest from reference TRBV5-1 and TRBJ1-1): KAGVTQTPRYLIKTRGQQVTLSCSPISGHRSVSWYQQTPGQGLQFLFEYFSETQRNKGNFPGRFSGRQFSNSRSEMNVSTLELGDSALYLCASSLVGGAETEAFFGQGTRLTVV.

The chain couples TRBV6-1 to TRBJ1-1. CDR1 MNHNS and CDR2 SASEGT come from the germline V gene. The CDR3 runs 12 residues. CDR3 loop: CASYVGNTEAFF.

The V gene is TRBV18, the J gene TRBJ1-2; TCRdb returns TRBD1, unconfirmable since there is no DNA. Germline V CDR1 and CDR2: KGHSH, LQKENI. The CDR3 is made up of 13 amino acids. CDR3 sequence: CASSPRGDYGYTF. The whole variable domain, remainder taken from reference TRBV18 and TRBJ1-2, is NAGVMQNPRHLVRRRGQEARLRCSPMKGHSHVYWYRQLPEEGLKFMVYLQKENIIDESGMPKERFSAEFPKEGPSILRIQQVVRGDSAAYFCASSPRGDYGYTFGSGTRLTVV.

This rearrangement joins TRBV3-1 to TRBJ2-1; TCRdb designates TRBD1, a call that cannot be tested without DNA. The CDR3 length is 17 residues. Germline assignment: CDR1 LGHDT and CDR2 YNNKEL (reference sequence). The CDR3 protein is CASSQKRWGGLSNEQFF.

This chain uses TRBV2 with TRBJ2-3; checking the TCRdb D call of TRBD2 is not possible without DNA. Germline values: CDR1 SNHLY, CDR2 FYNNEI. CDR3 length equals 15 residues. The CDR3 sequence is CASAQLAGVLDTQYF.

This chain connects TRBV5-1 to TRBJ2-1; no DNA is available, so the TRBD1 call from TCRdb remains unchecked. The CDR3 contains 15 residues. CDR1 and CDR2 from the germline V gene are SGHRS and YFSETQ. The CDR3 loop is CASSSEGTGAGRQFF. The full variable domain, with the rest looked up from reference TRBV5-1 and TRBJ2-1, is KAGVTQTPRYLIKTRGQQVTLSCSPISGHRSVSWYQQTPGQGLQFLFEYFSETQRNKGNFPGRFSGRQFSNSRSEMNVSTLELGDSALYLCASSSEGTGAGRQFFGPGTRLTVL.

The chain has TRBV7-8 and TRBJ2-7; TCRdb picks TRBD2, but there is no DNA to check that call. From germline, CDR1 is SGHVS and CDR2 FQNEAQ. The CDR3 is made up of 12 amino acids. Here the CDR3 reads CACARLPYEQYF.

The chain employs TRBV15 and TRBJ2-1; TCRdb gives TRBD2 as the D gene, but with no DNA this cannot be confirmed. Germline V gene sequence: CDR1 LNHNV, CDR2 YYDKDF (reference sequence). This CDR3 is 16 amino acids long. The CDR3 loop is CATSRTRGLESHEQFF.

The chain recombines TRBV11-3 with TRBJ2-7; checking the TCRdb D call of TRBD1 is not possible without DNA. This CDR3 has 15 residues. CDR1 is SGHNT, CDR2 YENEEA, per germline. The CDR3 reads CASSFGTETSYEQYF.

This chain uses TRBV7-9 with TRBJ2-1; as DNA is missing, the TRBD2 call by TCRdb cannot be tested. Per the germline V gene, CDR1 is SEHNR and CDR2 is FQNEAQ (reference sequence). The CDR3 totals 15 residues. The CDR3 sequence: CASSPFAGAYNEQFF.

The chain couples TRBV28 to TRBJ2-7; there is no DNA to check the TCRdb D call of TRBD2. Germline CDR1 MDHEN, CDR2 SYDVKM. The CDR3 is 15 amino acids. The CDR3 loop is CASLGLAGVSYEQYF.

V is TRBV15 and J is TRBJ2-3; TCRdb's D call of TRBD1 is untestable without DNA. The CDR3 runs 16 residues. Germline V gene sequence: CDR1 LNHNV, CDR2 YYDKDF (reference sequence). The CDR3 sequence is CATSRTRGQVTDTQYF.

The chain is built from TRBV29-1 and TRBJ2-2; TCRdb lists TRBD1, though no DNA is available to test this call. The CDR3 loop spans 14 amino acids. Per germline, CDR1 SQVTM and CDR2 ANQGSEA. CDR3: CSVGATGNTGELFF.

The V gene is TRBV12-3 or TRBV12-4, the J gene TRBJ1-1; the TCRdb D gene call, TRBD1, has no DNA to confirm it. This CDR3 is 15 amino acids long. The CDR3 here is CASSLPGRGNTEAFF.

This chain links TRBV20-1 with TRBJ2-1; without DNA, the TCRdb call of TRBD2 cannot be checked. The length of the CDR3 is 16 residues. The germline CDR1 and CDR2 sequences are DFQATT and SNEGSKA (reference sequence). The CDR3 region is CSAPGVAGGVGDEQFF.

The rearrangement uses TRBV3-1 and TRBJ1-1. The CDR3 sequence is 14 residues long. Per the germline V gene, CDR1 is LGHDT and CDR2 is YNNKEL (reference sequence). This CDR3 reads CASSLLLANTEAFF.

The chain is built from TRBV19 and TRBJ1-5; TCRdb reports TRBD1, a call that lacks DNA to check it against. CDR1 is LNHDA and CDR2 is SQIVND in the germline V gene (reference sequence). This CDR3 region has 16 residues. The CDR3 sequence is CASSIRQGQGFQPQHF.

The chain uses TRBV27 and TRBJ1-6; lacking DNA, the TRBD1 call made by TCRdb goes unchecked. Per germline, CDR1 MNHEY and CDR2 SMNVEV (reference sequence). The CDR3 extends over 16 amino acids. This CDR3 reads CASSLLKGRTNSPLHF.